This entry describes one TCR beta chain. This table comes from immunoSEQ multiplex PCR, and its TCRdb copy is limited to in-frame clones, with some not included. The sample comprises roughly 350,000 clones, about 87% of which are singletons, and roughly 10% rests with the top ten. This record comes from a study of blood T cell repertoires in COVID-19. The TCR originated in a woman in her twenties or thirties with COVID-19, enrolled during active disease. The specimen sequenced was peripheral blood.

The CDR3 here is CASSGRDRAPNQPQHF. The CDR3 nucleotides are TGTGCCAGTAGTGGCCGGGACAGGGCCCCCAATCAGCCCCAGCATTTT. The chain joins TRBV19 to TRBJ1-5, with 9 bases lining up with TRBD1. The CDR3 is 16 amino acids. V gave up 5 bases and J gave up 3 bases; unmatched junction bases: 8. In germline, CDR1 is LNHDA, CDR2 SQIVND (reference sequence).